These 15 T cell receptor beta chains were sequenced from one sample in a study of shared clonotypes between healthy human individuals. Libraries were prepared by immunoSEQ multiplex PCR; TCRdb keeps only in-frame clonotypes and omits some of them. The table shows about 1.9 million clones, with around 93% occurring only once. The naive CD8 fraction comprised CD45RO-negative cells positively selected for CCR7 and excluded terminally differentiated effector memory CD45RA+ cells. The sequenced sample consisted of naive CD8+ T cells from PBMCs. The receptor source for this set is a man aged 18 to 30 in good health. Some clones in this sample may be carry-over from other donors' samples.

This sequence joins TRBV9 and TRBJ2-2; D may be TRBD1 (6 bases). Trimming removed 0 bases from V and 4 bases from J, with 13 bases in between. The CDR3 totals 16 residues. The germline gives CDR1 SGDLS, CDR2 YYNGEE. This CDR3 is CASSVAGRGITGELFF. CDR3 DNA: TGTGCCAGCAGCGTAGCCGGCAGGGGAATCACCGGGGAGCTGTTTTTT.

Remarks on this clone: Additional DNA sequences in this sample encode the identical CDR3. The gene calls are TRBV27 and TRBJ2-1; D may be TRBD2 (6 bases). Germline values: CDR1 MNHEY, CDR2 SMNVEV (reference sequence). V gave up 2 bases and J gave up 2 bases, with 7 bases separating them. This CDR3 has 14 amino acids. Written as DNA, the CDR3 is TGTGCCAGCAGTTTAGGAGGGGCCTACAATGAGCAGTTCTTC. Translated, it gives CASSLGGAYNEQFF.

About this clone itself: Other DNA variants within this sample encode the same CDR3. This sequence joins TRBV6-5 and TRBJ1-5; D gene uncertain. Trimming left V 0 bases short and J 3 bases short, with 6 bases between. This CDR3 spans 14 amino acids. Germline-derived CDR1 and CDR2 are MNHEY and SVGAGI. CDR3 loop: CASSYSGYNQPQHF. In nucleotides, the CDR3 is TGTGCCAGCAGTTACTCTGGCTACAATCAGCCCCAGCATTTT.

This sequence joins TRBV7-2 and TRBJ2-3; the D gene is possibly TRBD1 (5 bases). CDR1 is SGHTA, CDR2 FQGNSA, per germline. The CDR3 length is 16 residues. The V and J ends lost 5 bases and 6 bases respectively, with 21 bases between them. CDR3 loop: CASSVTHRIVEDTQYF. The CDR3 DNA is TGTGCCAGCAGCGTAACTCACAGGATCGTGGAGGATACGCAGTATTTT.

The chain carries TRBV27 and TRBJ2-7, with D maybe TRBD2 (6 bases). The CDR3 covers 13 residues. The germline gives CDR1 MNHEY, CDR2 SMNVEV (reference sequence). V was shortened by 5 bases and J by 5 bases, with 13 bases between the two germline ends. The DNA for the CDR3 is TGTGCCAGCAGTCCCCGCGGGACTGACGAGCAGTACTTC. It yields the protein CASSPRGTDEQYF.

The DNA for the CDR3 is TGTGCCAGCAGCCAAGATTGGGACACAAATGAAAAACTGTTTTTT. It codes for CASSQDWDTNEKLFF. The chain couples TRBV14 to TRBJ1-4; the D gene is possibly TRBD1 (6 bases). The V end was cut by 0 bases, the J end by 5 bases, with 10 bases between. Germline values: CDR1 SGHDN, CDR2 FVKESK. The CDR3 length is 15 residues.

The rearrangement links TRBV7-9 to TRBJ2-7, with D hard to call. Germline V gene sequence: CDR1 SEHNR, CDR2 FQNEAQ (reference sequence). Trimming took off 5 bases at V and 3 bases at J, with 11 bases between the two ends. CDR3 length equals 13 residues. CDR3 DNA sequence: TGTGCCAGCAGCGACTCGACATACTACGAGCAGTACTTC. Encoded protein: CASSDSTYYEQYF.

J is TRBJ2-3 and V is TRBV11-2, with 8 bases that match TRBD1. V trimming: 4 bases; J trimming: 5 bases; junction bases outside the gene matches: 5. CDR3 length: 14 amino acids. Germline CDR1 SGHAT, CDR2 FQNNGV. The CDR3 nucleotides read TGTGCCAGCAGCTCTAGGACAGGGAGAGATACGCAGTATTTT. Translated, it gives CASSSRTGRDTQYF. The full variable domain, completed using reference TRBV11-2 and TRBJ2-3, is EAGVAQSPRYKIIEKRQSVAFWCNPISGHATLYWYQQILGQGPKLLIQFQNNGVVDDSQLPKDRFSAERLKGVDSTLKIQPAKLEDSAVYLCASSSRTGRDTQYFGPGTRLTVL.

The genes are TRBV6-5 and TRBJ2-7, with a weak D call TRBD1 (7 bases). The CDR3 covers 15 residues. In germline, CDR1 is MNHEY, CDR2 SVGAGI. V gave up 2 bases and J gave up 0 bases, with 11 bases separating them. The CDR3 reads CASSYRRDSSYEQYF. The CDR3 DNA is TGTGCCAGCAGTTACAGGCGGGACAGCTCCTACGAGCAGTACTTC.

The chain uses TRBV6-1 and TRBJ1-1, with unresolved D. Trimming cost V 1 base and J 0 bases, with 18 bases left between them. CDR3 size: 18 residues. Germline V gives CDR1 MNHNS, CDR2 SASEGT. CDR3 in amino acids: CASSEDGRRRAMNTEAFF. The DNA of the CDR3 is TGTGCCAGCAGTGAAGACGGGAGAAGAAGGGCGATGAACACTGAAGCTTTCTTT.

The chain has TRBV6-4 and TRBJ2-1; D gene uncertain. CDR1 is MRHNA and CDR2 is SNTAGT in the germline V gene. The CDR3 runs to 16 residues. Deletions cut 3 bases from V and 7 bases from J, with 19 bases between. CDR3 residues: CASSDVGIPPSNEQFF. The CDR3 region has the DNA TGTGCCAGCAGTGATGTTGGGATTCCCCCATCGAATGAGCAGTTCTTC.

V is TRBV6-6 and J is TRBJ2-7; possible D gene TRBD2, 6 bases. The CDR3 has 10 residues. The V end was cut by 5 bases, the J end by 7 bases, with 6 bases between. CDR1 is MNHNY and CDR2 is SVGAGI in the germline V gene (reference sequence). The CDR3 coding sequence is TGTGCCAGCAGTCGGGGGGAGCAGTACTTC. Its protein product is CASSRGEQYF.

The rearrangement uses TRBV7-2 and TRBJ2-7; 7 positions agree with TRBD2. From germline, CDR1 is SGHTA and CDR2 FQGNSA. J lost 5 bases, V lost 5 bases, and 9 bases had no gene match. This CDR3 comprises 14 residues. As DNA, the CDR3 is TGTGCCAGCAGCCCCCTGGGTGGGGGGGACGAGCAGTACTTC. Protein product: CASSPLGGGDEQYF.

On this clone itself: This CDR3 is also generated by other DNA sequences in the sample. This chain connects TRBV29-1 to TRBJ2-1, with D unclear. CDR1 SQVTM and CDR2 ANQGSEA come from the germline V gene. The CDR3 is made up of 10 amino acids. V was cut by 4 bases and J by 5 bases, with 3 bases left in between. The CDR3 nucleotides read TGCAGCGTTGTCGACAATGAGCAGTTCTTC. It encodes CSVVDNEQFF.

The rearrangement uses TRBV10-2 and TRBJ2-1, with D unresolved. CDR3 length: 14 amino acids. Germline V gene sequence: CDR1 WSHSY, CDR2 SAAADI. V lost 8 bases and J lost 6, with 17 bases in between. CDR3 region: CASQTFRSFNEQFF. CDR3 bases: TGCGCCAGCCAAACTTTCCGGTCGTTCAATGAGCAGTTCTTC.